Shown below are 18 T cell receptor beta chains from a single sample sequenced in a study of T-cell reconstitution after alpha-beta-depleted transplantation in children. The library targeted TCRbeta and was prepared with unique molecular identifiers. TCRdb re-called the PCR reads with MiXCR, one entry per CDR3 protein. The sample records around 420,000 distinct CDR3 sequences, 15% to 20% being singletons. Sequencing used PBMCs, mostly from graft donor cells, obtained 360 days after TCRalphabeta/CD19-depleted stem cell transplant. Receptor source: a boy under two years old who had a stem cell transplant for Wiskott-Aldrich syndrome, so the T cells may come from the graft donor.

This clonotype was found a few times. The chain combines TRBV7-2 with TRBJ2-7; D gene ambiguous. Germline-derived CDR1 and CDR2 are SGHTA and FQGNSA. The germline V and J ends were trimmed by 0 bases and 2 bases, with 11 bases remaining between them. The CDR3 length is 15 residues. CDR3 coding DNA: TGTGCCAGCAGCTTAGCTGGGGATCAGACCTACGAGCAGTACTTC. Its translation: CASSLAGDQTYEQYF.

This clonotype was seen a few times. The V gene is TRBV5-5, the J gene TRBJ1-2; no clear D gene. Germline assignment: CDR1 SGHKS and CDR2 YYEKEE (reference sequence). The V end lost 3 bases, the J end lost 4 bases, and 10 bases lay between the germline ends. The CDR3 has 13 residues. The CDR3 protein is CASSSDSLYGYTF. The CDR3 bases are TGTGCCAGCAGCTCGGACTCGCTCTATGGCTACACCTTC. Based on the CDR3 plus reference TRBV5-5 and TRBJ1-2, the full variable domain is DAGVTQSPTHLIKTRGQQVTLRCSPISGHKSVSWYQQVLGQGPQFIFQYYEKEERGRGNFPDRFSARQFPNYSSELNVNALLLGDSALYLCASSSDSLYGYTFGSGTRLTVV.

Only a few counts were recorded for this clonotype. V gene TRBV6-5 combines with J gene TRBJ2-7; tentatively, D is TRBD2 (5 bases). The CDR3 has 15 residues. The V end lost 0 bases, the J end lost 7 bases, and 16 bases lay between the germline ends. The V gene's germline CDR1 is MNHEY and CDR2 SVGAGI. The CDR3 here is CASSYSKGPPGEQYF. CDR3 sequence (DNA): TGTGCCAGCAGTTACTCGAAAGGACCACCGGGGGAGCAGTACTTC.

This clonotype occurred a few times. The chain carries TRBV20-1 and TRBJ1-2; D gene ambiguous. V dropped 2 bases and J dropped 4 bases, with 11 bases sitting between them. The CDR3 length is 13 residues. The germline CDR1 and CDR2 sequences are DFQATT and SNEGSKA (reference sequence). The DNA for the CDR3 is TGCAGTGCTAGATCCACACGACCCTATGGCTACACCTTC. Translating gives CSARSTRPYGYTF.

This clonotype was counted only a few times. V usage is TRBV27 and J usage is TRBJ2-3; the D gene is possibly TRBD2 (6 bases). The germline V and J ends were trimmed by 3 bases and 8 bases, with 15 bases remaining between them. The CDR3 is made up of 14 amino acids. The germline gives CDR1 MNHEY, CDR2 SMNVEV (reference sequence). For the CDR3, the DNA is TGTGCCAGCAGTTTTAAGCGGGTCAGAGGTACGCAGTATTTT. The encoded protein is CASSFKRVRGTQYF.

The chain links TRBV10-2 to TRBJ2-7; weak D call: TRBD2 (6 bases). Trimming pared 6 bases from V and 3 bases from J, leaving 18 bases between. Germline V lookup: CDR1 WSHSY, CDR2 SAAADI. This CDR3 contains 15 residues. This CDR3 is CASRPGLRTYYEQYF. Written as DNA, the CDR3 is TGCGCCAGCAGGCCTGGACTAAGGACATACTACGAGCAGTACTTC.

This clonotype came up once. The CDR3 DNA sequence: TGTGCCAGCAGTCCTCGCAGGGGAAGGAATTCACCCCTCCACTTT. As protein: CASSPRRGRNSPLHF. The chain combines TRBV28 with TRBJ1-6; D might be TRBD1 (6 bases). CDR1 and CDR2 (germline): MDHEN, SYDVKM. Between the trimmed V and J ends, which lost 5 bases and 7 bases, there was a span of 15 bases. This CDR3 comprises 15 residues.

This clonotype was counted between two and nine times. The rearrangement joins TRBV6-5 to TRBJ2-3, with 9 bases aligning to TRBD2. Per the germline V gene, CDR1 is MNHEY and CDR2 is SVGAGI. The junction had 0 bases not matched to a gene; V was cut back by 0 bases and J by 2 bases. This CDR3 has 15 amino acids. The CDR3 DNA sequence: TGTGCCAGCAGTTACTCGGGACTAGCCACAGATACGCAGTATTTT. This codes for CASSYSGLATDTQYF.

The CDR3 DNA follows: TGCGCCAGCAGCCTCATGGACATTAATCAGCCCCAGCATTTT. It is translated as CASSLMDINQPQHF. The J gene is TRBJ1-5, the V gene TRBV4-1; TRBD1 might be the D (5 bases). The V gene's germline CDR1 is MGHRA and CDR2 YSYEKL. The V gene lost 4 bases and the J gene lost 4 bases, with 11 bases spanning the gap. This CDR3 contains 14 residues.

The V and J genes are TRBV7-2 and TRBJ2-3, with 13 bases matching TRBD2. The CDR3 spans 17 residues. Germline V gives CDR1 SGHTA, CDR2 FQGNSA. V gave up 0 bases and J gave up 5 bases; unmatched junction bases: 5. CDR3 residues: CASSLAPLAGGQDTQYF. CDR3 DNA sequence: TGTGCCAGCAGCTTAGCGCCACTAGCGGGGGGGCAAGATACGCAGTATTTT.

The genes are TRBV7-8 and TRBJ1-1; D remains ambiguous. The CDR3 runs 13 residues. CDR1 is SGHVS and CDR2 is FQNEAQ in the germline V gene. V dropped 3 bases and J dropped 4 bases, with 9 bases sitting between them. CDR3 DNA: TGTGCCAGCAGCTTTAAAGGCTCCACTGAAGCTTTCTTT. Translated, it gives CASSFKGSTEAFF.

This clonotype was recorded a few times. This chain links TRBV13 with TRBJ2-4; TRBD1 matches at 7 bases. Germline trimming cut 2 bases from V and 0 bases from J; bases unmatched to any gene: 4. The CDR3 is made up of 16 amino acids. CDR1 and CDR2 from the germline V gene are PRHDT and FYEKMQ (reference sequence). CDR3 coding DNA: TGTGCCAGCAGCTTAAGGGGGCTTCTAGCCAAAAACATTCAGTACTTC. This gives the protein CASSLRGLLAKNIQYF.

This clonotype was counted a few times. The rearrangement links TRBV12-3 or TRBV12-4 to TRBJ2-1; D may match TRBD1 or TRBD2 (5 bases each). The CDR3 is 16 amino acids. The V end was cut by 8 bases, the J end by 6 bases, with 23 bases between. As DNA, the CDR3 is TGTGCCAGCTCCCCCGACGGGGCTAGCAGGTTCAATGAGCAGTTCTTC. It encodes CASSPDGASRFNEQFF.

J is TRBJ1-1 and V is TRBV6-5; possible D gene TRBD1, 6 bases. V lost 2 bases and J lost 5, with 12 bases in between. CDR1 is MNHEY and CDR2 is SVGAGI in the germline V gene. The CDR3 is 14 amino acids. The CDR3 here is CASSYKQGGTEAFF. DNA of the CDR3: TGTGCCAGCAGTTACAAACAGGGAGGAACTGAAGCTTTCTTT.

Only a few counts were recorded for this clonotype. This rearrangement joins TRBV6-2 or TRBV6-3 to TRBJ1-5; D may be TRBD1 (6 bases). Trimming removed 5 bases at V and 1 base at J, with 12 bases between. The CDR3 spans 15 residues. Germline V CDR1 and CDR2: MNHEY, SVGEGT. CDR3 sequence: CASSPTGWSNQPQHF. The CDR3 coding sequence is TGTGCCAGCAGTCCGACAGGTTGGAGCAATCAGCCCCAGCATTTT.

The chain uses TRBV3-1 and TRBJ2-7; D could derive from TRBD1 or TRBD2 (6 bases each). The CDR3 spans 16 residues. Germline CDR1 is LGHDT and CDR2 is YNNKEL (reference sequence). V lost 4 bases to trimming and J lost 0 bases, with 16 bases between them. The CDR3 bases are TGTGCCAGCAGCCCTCTGGGGGGCTATACCTCCTACGAGCAGTACTTC. It yields the protein CASSPLGGYTSYEQYF.

This clonotype was observed many times. The rearrangement joins TRBV12-3 or TRBV12-4 to TRBJ2-6; 9 nucleotides match TRBD1. After removal of 3 bases from V and 1 base from J, the junction contained 4 bases not matched to a gene. This CDR3 has 17 residues. This CDR3 is CASSLGTGRSGANVLTF. The CDR3 nucleotides are TGTGCCAGCAGTTTGGGGACAGGGCGGTCTGGGGCCAACGTCCTGACTTTC.

The genes are TRBV20-1 and TRBJ1-1, with D unclear. Between the trimmed V and J ends, which lost 3 bases and 1 base, there was a span of 12 bases. Germline CDR1 DFQATT, CDR2 SNEGSKA (reference sequence). This CDR3 has 14 residues. The CDR3 is CSASSVGENTEAFF. CDR3 coding DNA: TGCAGTGCTAGTTCGGTGGGCGAGAACACTGAAGCTTTCTTT.